Here is one TCR beta chain with its context. This receptor's antigen is unknown. No much larger clone is present one base from it, and per-base qualities are unavailable. The V end loses 0 bases and the J end loses 7 bases, and a stretch of 20 bases separates them. CDR1 is given as SGHDT and CDR2 as YYEEEE, both from the germline V gene. The CDR3 runs 17 amino acids, cysteine and phenylalanine included. Only CDR3 DNA remains: 51 bases, in frame from the first base. Using the deep immunoSEQ assay, multiplex PCR amplified TCR CDR3 regions from genomic DNA. Extracted genomic DNA from each cell subset was distributed evenly across all wells of several immunoSEQ 96-well plates, and each plate was treated as a replicate. For sorted subsets, each replicate PCR was loaded with approximately 0.2 ug genomic DNA, equivalent to approximately 33,000 T cell genomes. The purified libraries were quantified using a Qubit 3.0 fluorometer, sized with a Bioanalyzer 2100, and then quantified again using the KAPA Library Quantification kit. Every immunoSEQ 96-well plate was sequenced on a separate single-read 150-cycle Illumina NextSeq 550 flow cell. Under the source paper's analysis protocol: The immunoSEQ output contained only junctional sequences without quality scores, so filtering could not match that applied to full-length reads. To assign V/J genes and CDR3, sequences were annotated using PyIR, a Python wrapper for IgBLAST v1.9, with IMGT germline references. Any read was removed if the V/J assignment was weak (E-value above 1e-6), the CDR3 was missing, or the read contained stop codons, out-of-frame junctions, or ambiguous translated residues. V3J clonotypes were defined as sequences sharing an identical inferred V gene, J gene, and CDR3 amino acid sequence. The percentage overlap between two repertoires was calculated by dividing the number of shared unique clonotypes by the size of the smaller repertoire. Repertoire richness was assessed with RTK rarefaction, the Chao1 estimator, and Recon v2.1 estimates of unobserved clonotypes. Generation probabilities were computed with OLGA for all TCRbeta clonotypes obtained by the gDNA method from several donors. Entries here come from immuneACCESS through TCRdb and include only in-frame sequences with V and J called. Some clones fail to appear in such tables; in the studies checked, an unresolved V gene covers under half of the shortfall, and the cause of the remainder is unknown. V, J and clone size are those of that table, while D and trimming were read from the DNA. This sample comprises 2 million to 3 million clones, 80% to 95% of them detected only once. The biggest ten clones account for 0.36% of the sample.

These data are taken from a study of shared clonotypes between healthy human individuals (dated by TCRdb to the early 2020s). For the wider study: Two women and a few men aged 18 to 49 years were included in the cohort. Different laboratories and diverse techniques were used to prepare libraries and sequence TCR repertoires, to increase sequencing depth and limit assay-specific biases. To estimate repertoire size and how much clonotypes are shared between individuals, the study performed deep sequencing of blood TCR repertoires from roughly five healthy adults. For each donor, CD4 naive and CD4 memory were each run on three plates, CD8 naive on two plates, and CD8 memory on one plate. Per donor, leukapheresis produced somewhere between about 0.85 and 9.5 billion PBMCs.

Overall study outcomes, separate from this receptor: Only blood was sampled, and tissue TCR repertoires likely differ from those in blood. Even with the large sequencing depth, rarefaction of the sorted-subset datasets indicated that sequencing was incomplete. When several donors were compared, the shared fraction of clonotypes was about 5% for naive CD4, 3% to 4% for naive CD8, 2.3% for memory CD4, and under 0.5% for memory CD8. Higher generation probabilities were observed for clonotypes shared by all four sorted-subset donors than for non-shared clonotypes. Because the study included only a small number of donors, the genetic and exposure-history diversity represented was limited. Based on pairwise subsampling, the degree of clonotype sharing among donors was expected to be affected by sequencing depth. Estimated clonotype richness was generally larger for naive than for memory subsets.

The donors were healthy, HIV-negative adults with no recently reported acute infections or vaccinations. Every donor was a Caucasian adult residing in Nashville, Tennessee, USA. CD4+ T cells were enriched through magnetic negative selection, after which naive cells were positively selected on CD45RA and the remaining negative fraction served as the memory subset. Blood was obtained by leukapheresis, after which PBMCs were separated by Ficoll-Histopaque density gradient centrifugation and cryopreserved in liquid nitrogen vapor phase. Analytical flow cytometry was used to check the purity and quantity of every magnetically sorted T cell population. Genomic DNA was isolated from every sorted fraction and measured by UV absorbance on a Nanodrop 2000c.

The TCR sequence derives from a young man in good health. Some clones in this sample may be carry-over from other donors' samples. Rearrangement joined TRBV5-6 to TRBJ2-4; TRBD1 might be the D gene, on 5 matching bases. Specimen: naive CD4+ T cells from PBMCs. In light of the paper, this sample's cell subset or site label describes: CD45RA+ positively selected. The CDR3 amino acid sequence is: CASSLEGGAGPGNIQYF. The DNA reads TGTGCCAGCAGCTTGGAGGGTGGGGCAGGGCCTGGGAACATTCAGTACTTC.